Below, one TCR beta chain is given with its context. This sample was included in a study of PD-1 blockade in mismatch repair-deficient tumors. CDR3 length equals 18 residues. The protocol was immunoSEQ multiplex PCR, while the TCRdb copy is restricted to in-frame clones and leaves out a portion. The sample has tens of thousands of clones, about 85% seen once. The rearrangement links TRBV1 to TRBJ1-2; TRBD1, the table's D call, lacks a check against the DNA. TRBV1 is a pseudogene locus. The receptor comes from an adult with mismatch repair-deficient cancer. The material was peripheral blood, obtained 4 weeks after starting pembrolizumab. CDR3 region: CTSSQPRAGESTNYGYTF. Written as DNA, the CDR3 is TGCACCAGCAGCCAACCCCGGGCAGGGGAGTCCACTAACTATGGCTACACCTTC.